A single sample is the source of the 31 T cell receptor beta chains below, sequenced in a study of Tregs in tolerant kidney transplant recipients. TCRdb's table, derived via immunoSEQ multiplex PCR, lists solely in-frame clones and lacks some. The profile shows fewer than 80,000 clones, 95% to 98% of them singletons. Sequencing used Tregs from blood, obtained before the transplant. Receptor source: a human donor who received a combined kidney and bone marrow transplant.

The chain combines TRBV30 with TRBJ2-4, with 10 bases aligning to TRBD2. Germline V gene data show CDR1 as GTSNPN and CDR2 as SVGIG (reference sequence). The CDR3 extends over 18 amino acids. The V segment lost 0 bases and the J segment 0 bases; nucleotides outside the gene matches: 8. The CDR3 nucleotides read TGTGCCTGGAGTGTGGAGCGGGAGGGATGGTCAGCCAAAAACATTCAGTACTTC. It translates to CAWSVEREGWSAKNIQYF.

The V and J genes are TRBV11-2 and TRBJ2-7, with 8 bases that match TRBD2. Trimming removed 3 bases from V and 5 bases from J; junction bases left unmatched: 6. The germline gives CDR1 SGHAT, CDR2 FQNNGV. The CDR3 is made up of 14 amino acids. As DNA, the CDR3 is TGTGCCAGCAGCTTCCAGACTAGCGTTGACGAGCAGTACTTC. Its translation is CASSFQTSVDEQYF.

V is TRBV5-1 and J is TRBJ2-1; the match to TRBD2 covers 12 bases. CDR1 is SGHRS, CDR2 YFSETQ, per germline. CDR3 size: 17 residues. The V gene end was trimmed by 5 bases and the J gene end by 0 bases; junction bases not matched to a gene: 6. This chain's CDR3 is CASSYGLAGYSYNEQFF. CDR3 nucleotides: TGCGCCAGCAGTTACGGACTAGCGGGATACTCCTACAATGAGCAGTTCTTC.

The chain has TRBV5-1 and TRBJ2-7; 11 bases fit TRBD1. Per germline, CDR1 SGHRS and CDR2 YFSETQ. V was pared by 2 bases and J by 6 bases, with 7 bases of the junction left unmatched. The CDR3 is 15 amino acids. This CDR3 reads CASSFLGQGESEQYF. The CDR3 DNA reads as TGCGCCAGCAGCTTTCTGGGACAGGGGGAGTCCGAGCAGTACTTC.

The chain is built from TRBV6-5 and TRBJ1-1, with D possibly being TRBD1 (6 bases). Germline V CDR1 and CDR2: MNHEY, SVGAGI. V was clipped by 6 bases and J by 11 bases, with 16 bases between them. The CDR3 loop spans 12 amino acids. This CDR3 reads CASRSNRDLAFF. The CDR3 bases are TGTGCCAGCAGGAGCAACAGGGATCTGGCTTTCTTT.

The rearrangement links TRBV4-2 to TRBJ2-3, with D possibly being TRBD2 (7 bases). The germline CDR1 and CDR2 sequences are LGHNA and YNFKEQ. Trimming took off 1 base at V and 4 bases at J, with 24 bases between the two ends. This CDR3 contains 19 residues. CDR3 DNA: TGTGCCAGCAGCCAAGGTTGGGCTTCTGGGGGAGGGGGGTCAGATACGCAGTATTTT. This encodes CASSQGWASGGGGSDTQYF.

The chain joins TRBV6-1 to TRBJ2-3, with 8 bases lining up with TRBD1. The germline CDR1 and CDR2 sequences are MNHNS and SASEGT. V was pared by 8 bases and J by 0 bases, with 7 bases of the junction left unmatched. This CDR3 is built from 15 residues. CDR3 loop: CASPGGQESTDTQYF. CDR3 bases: TGTGCCAGCCCCGGGGGACAGGAAAGCACAGATACGCAGTATTTT.

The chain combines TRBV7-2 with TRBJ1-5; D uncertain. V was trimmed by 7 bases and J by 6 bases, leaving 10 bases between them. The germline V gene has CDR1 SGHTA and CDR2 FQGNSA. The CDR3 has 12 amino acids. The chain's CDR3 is CASTFLSQPQHF. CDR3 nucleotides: TGTGCCAGCACCTTCCTAAGTCAGCCCCAGCATTTT.

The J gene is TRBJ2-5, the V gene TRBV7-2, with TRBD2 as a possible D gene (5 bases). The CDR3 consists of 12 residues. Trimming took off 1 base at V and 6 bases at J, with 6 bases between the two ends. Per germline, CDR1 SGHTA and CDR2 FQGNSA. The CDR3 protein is CASSLGGQTQYF. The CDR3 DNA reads TGTGCCAGCAGCTTAGGAGGGCAGACCCAGTACTTC.

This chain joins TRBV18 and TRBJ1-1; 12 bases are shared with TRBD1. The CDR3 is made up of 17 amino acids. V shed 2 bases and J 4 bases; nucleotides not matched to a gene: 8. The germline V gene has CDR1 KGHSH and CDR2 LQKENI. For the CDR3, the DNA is TGTGCCAGCTCACCAGGGGGACAGGGGGCCGGCGGCACTGAAGCTTTCTTT. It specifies CASSPGGQGAGGTEAFF.

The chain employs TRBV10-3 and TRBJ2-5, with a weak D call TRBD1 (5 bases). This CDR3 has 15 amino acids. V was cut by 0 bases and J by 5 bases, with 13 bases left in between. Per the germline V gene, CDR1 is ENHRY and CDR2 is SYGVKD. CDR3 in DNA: TGTGCCATCAGTGAGTCGTCAGGGATCAGGGAGACCCAGTACTTC. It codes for CAISESSGIRETQYF.

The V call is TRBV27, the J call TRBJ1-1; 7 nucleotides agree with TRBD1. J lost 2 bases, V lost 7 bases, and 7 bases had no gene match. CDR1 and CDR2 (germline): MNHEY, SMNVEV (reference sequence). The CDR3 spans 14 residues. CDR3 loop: CASKVRGHNTEAFF. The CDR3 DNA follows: TGTGCCAGCAAGGTGAGGGGGCACAACACTGAAGCTTTCTTT.

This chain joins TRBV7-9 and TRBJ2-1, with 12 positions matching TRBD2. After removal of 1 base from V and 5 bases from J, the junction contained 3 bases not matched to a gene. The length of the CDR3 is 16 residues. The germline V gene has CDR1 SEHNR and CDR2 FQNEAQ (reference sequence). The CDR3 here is CASSLGLAGADNEQFF. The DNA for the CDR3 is TGTGCCAGCAGCTTAGGACTAGCGGGGGCCGACAATGAGCAGTTCTTC.

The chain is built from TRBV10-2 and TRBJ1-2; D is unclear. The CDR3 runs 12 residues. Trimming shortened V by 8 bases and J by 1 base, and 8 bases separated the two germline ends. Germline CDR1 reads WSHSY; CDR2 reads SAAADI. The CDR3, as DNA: TGCGCCAGCTTTAACATTAACTATGGCTACACCTTC. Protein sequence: CASFNINYGYTF.

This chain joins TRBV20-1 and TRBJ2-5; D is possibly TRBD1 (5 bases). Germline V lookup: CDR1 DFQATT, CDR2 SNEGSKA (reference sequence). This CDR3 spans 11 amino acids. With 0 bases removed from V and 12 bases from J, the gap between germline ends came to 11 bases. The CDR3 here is CSARDSTGEYF. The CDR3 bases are TGCAGTGCTAGAGATTCAACAGGAGAGTACTTC.

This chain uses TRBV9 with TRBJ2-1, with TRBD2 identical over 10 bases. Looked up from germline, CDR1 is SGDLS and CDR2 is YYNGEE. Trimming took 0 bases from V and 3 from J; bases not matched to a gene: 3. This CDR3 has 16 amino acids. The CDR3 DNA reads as TGTGCCAGCAGCGTAGTAGGGACTAGCGACTACAATGAGCAGTTCTTC. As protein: CASSVVGTSDYNEQFF. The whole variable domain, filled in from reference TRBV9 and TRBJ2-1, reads DSGVTQTPKHLITATGQRVTLRCSPRSGDLSVYWYQQSLDQGLQFLIQYYNGEERAKGNILERFSAQQFPDLHSELNLSSLELGDSALYFCASSVVGTSDYNEQFFGPGTRLTVL.

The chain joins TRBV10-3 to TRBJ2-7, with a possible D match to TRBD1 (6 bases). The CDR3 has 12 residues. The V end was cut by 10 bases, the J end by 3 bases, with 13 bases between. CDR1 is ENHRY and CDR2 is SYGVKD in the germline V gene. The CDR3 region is CATQGVRYEQYF. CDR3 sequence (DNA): TGTGCCACACAGGGAGTCCGCTACGAGCAGTACTTC.

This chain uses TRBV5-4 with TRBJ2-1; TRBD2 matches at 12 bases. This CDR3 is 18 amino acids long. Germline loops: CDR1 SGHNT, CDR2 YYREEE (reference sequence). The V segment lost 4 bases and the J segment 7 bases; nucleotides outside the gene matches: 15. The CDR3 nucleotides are TGTGCCAGCAGCGGCGGACTAGCGGGGAGGGGTGCCGGTAATGAGCAGTTCTTC. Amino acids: CASSGGLAGRGAGNEQFF.

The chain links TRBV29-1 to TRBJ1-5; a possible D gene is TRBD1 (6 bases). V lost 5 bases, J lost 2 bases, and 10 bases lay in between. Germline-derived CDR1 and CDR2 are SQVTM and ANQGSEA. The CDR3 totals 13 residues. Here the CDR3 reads CSVTPGGNQPQHF. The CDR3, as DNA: TGCAGCGTTACCCCAGGGGGCAATCAGCCCCAGCATTTT.

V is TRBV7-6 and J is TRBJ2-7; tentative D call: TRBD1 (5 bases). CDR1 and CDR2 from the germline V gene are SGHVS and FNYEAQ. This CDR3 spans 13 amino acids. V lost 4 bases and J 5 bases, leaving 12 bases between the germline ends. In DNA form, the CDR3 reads TGTGCCAGCAGCTATAACAGGTACGACGAGCAGTACTTC. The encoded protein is CASSYNRYDEQYF. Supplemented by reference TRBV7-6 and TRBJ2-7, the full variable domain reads GAGVSQSPRYKVTKRGQDVALRCDPISGHVSLYWYRQALGQGPEFLTYFNYEAQQDKSGLPNDRFSAERPEGSISTLTIQRTEQRDSAMYRCASSYNRYDEQYFGPGTRLTVT.

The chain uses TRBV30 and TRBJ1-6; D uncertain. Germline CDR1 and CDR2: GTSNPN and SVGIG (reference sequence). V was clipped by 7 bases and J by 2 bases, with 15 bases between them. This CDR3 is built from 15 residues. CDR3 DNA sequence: TGTGCCTCCTTCCAACGGGGAACCTATAATTCACCCCTCCACTTT. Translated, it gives CASFQRGTYNSPLHF.

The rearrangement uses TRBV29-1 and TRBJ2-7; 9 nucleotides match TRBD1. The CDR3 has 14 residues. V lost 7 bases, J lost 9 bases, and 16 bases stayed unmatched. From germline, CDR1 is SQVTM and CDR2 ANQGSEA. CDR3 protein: CSASSGTGRNGQYF. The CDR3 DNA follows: TGCAGCGCTTCTTCCGGGACAGGGAGAAACGGGCAGTACTTC.

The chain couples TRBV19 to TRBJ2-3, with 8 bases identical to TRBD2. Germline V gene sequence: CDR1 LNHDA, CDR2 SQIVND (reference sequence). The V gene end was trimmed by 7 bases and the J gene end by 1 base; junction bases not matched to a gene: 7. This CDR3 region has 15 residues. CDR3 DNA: TGTGCCAGTACCATAGCGGGGTTGGGCACAGATACGCAGTATTTT. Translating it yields CASTIAGLGTDTQYF.

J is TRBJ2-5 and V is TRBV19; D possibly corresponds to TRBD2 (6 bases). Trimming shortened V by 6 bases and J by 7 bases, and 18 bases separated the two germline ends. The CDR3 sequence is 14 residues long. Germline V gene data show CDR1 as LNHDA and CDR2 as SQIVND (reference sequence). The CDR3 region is CASRNRGQEGTQYF. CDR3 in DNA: TGTGCCAGTAGAAACCGGGGCCAGGAGGGGACCCAGTACTTC.

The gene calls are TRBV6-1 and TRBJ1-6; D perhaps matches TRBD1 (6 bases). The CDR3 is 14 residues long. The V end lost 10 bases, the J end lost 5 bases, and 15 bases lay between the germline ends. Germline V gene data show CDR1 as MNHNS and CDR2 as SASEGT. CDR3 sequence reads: CATRDTRNNSPLHF. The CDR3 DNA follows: TGTGCCACCCGGGACACCCGGAATAATTCACCCCTCCACTTT.

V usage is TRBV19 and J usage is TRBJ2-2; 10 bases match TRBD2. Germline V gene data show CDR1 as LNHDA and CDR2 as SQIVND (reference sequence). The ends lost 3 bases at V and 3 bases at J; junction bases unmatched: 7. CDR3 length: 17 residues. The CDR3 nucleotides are TGTGCCAGTAGTATCCGCCTTGGACTAGCGGACACCGGGGAGCTGTTTTTT. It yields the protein CASSIRLGLADTGELFF.

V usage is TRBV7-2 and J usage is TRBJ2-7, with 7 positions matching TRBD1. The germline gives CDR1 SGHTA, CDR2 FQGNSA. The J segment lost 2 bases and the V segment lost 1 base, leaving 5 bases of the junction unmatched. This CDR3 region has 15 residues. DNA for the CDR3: TGTGCCAGCAGCTTAGACAGGGGTAAGACCTACGAGCAGTACTTC. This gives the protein CASSLDRGKTYEQYF.

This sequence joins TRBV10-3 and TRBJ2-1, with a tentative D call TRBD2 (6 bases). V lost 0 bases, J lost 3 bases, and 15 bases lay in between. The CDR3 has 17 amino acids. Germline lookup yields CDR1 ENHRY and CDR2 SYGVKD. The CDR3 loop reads CAISESKAGRRYNEQFF. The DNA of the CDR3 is TGTGCCATCAGTGAGTCGAAGGCGGGGAGACGCTACAATGAGCAGTTCTTC.

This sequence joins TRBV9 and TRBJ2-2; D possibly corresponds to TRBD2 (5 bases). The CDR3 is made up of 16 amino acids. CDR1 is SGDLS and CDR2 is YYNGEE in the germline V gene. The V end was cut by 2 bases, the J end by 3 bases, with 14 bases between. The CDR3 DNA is TGTGCCAGCAGCGTCGCCCCCATAGCGTACACCGGGGAGCTGTTTTTT. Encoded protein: CASSVAPIAYTGELFF. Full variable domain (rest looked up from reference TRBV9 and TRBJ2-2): DSGVTQTPKHLITATGQRVTLRCSPRSGDLSVYWYQQSLDQGLQFLIQYYNGEERAKGNILERFSAQQFPDLHSELNLSSLELGDSALYFCASSVAPIAYTGELFFGEGSRLTVL.

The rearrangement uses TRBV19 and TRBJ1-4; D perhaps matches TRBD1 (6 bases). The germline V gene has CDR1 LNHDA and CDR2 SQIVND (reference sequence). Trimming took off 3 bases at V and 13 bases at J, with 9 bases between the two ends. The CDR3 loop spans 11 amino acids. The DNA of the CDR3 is TGTGCCAGTAGTATTGGCAGGGGACTGTTTTTT. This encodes CASSIGRGLFF.

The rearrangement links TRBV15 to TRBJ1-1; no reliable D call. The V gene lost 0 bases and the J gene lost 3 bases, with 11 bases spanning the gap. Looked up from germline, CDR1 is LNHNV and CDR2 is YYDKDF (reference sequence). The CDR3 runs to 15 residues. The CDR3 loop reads CATSRDYGVDTEAFF. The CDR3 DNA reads TGTGCCACCAGCAGAGATTACGGTGTGGACACTGAAGCTTTCTTT.